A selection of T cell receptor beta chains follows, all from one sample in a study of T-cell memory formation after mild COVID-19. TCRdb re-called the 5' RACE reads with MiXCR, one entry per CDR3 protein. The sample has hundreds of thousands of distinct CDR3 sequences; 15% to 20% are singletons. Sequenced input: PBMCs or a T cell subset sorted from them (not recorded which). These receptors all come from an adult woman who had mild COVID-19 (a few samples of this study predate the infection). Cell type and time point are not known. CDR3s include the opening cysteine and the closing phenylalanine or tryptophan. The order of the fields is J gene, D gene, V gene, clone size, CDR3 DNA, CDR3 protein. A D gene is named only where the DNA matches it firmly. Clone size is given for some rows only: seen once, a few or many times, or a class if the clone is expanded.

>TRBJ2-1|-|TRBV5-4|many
TGTGCCAGCAGCTCGGGACTGGGATTGGATGAGCAGTTCTTC
CASSSGLGLDEQFF
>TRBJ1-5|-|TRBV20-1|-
TGCAGTGCTAGGGGGGACAGCAATCAGCCCCAGCATTTT
CSARGDSNQPQHF
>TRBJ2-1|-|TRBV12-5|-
TGTGCTAGTGGTTTGGTAAGGAGGGACCTCTACAATGAGCAGTTCTTC
CASGLVRRDLYNEQFF
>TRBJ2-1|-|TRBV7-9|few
TGTGCCAGCAGCTTATACGAGGGCAATGAGCAGTTCTTC
CASSLYEGNEQFF
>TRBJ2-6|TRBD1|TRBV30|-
TGTGCCTGGAGTGTGTGGGACAGGGCTGACGGGGCCAACGTCCTGACTTTC
CAWSVWDRADGANVLTF
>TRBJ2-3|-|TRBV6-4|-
TGTGCCAGCAGGAGGTCGGGGTCTGGGGCCCCGAATACGCAGTATTTT
CASRRSGSGAPNTQYF
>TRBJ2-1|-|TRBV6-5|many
TGTGCCAGCAGCCGGGACACCTACCCCTACAATGAGCAGTTCTTC
CASSRDTYPYNEQFF
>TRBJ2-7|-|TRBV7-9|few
TGTGCCAGCAGCCCGAGGACAGTCCTTTACTCCTACGAGCAGTACTTC
CASSPRTVLYSYEQYF
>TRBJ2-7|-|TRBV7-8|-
TGTGCCAGCAGCCTGGGGGTAGTCACCTACGAGCAGTACTTC
CASSLGVVTYEQYF
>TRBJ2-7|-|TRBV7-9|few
TGTGCCAGCATCCCAGGGGACGGTCCCTACGAGCAGTACTTC
CASIPGDGPYEQYF
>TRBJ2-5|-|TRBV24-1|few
TGTGCCACCAGTGATTTCGGTCTCGCGGAGACCCAGTACTTC
CATSDFGLAETQYF
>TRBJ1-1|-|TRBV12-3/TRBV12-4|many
TGTGCCAGCAGCCCGGGACCACCGGCTGGGGCTTTCTTT
CASSPGPPAGAFF
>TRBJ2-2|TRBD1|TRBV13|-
TGTGCCAGCAGTTCCTCAGGGGGCCAGGGGACCGGGGAGCTGTTTTTT
CASSSSGGQGTGELFF
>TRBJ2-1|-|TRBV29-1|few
TGCAGCGTTGAAGTACTCCAGTTCTTC
CSVEVLQFF
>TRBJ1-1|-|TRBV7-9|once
TGTGCCAGCAGCTTAGGCCGGGGGAGGAACACTGAAGCTTTCTTT
CASSLGRGRNTEAFF
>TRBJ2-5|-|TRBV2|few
TGTGCCAGCAGTGAAAAGTTGGGTGGGAAAGAGACCCAGTACTTC
CASSEKLGGKETQYF
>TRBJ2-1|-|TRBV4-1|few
TGCGCCAGCAGCCCCGGGGCTTCCGCCTACAATGAGCAGTTCTTC
CASSPGASAYNEQFF
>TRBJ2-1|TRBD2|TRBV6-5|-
TGTGCCAGCAGTCCGTTAGCGGGAATTGGAAATGAGCAGTTCTTC
CASSPLAGIGNEQFF
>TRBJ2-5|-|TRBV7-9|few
TGTGCTTTTAGGGGTGAAGAGACCCAGTACTTC
CAFRGEETQYF
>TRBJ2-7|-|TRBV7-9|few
TGTGCCAGCAGCTTGGCGAGCGGGCCGGGTTTACTCGACGAGCAGTACTTC
CASSLASGPGLLDEQYF
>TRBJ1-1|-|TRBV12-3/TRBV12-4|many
TGTGCCAGCAGTTTTTTCCAGAGTACAGCTTTCTTT
CASSFFQSTAFF
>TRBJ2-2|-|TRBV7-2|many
TGTGCCAGCAGCCGAGTGGGAGGAGCTACCGGGGAGCTGTTTTTT
CASSRVGGATGELFF
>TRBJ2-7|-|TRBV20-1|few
TGCAGTGCTAGAGACCTAAGCAGGTCCTACGAGCAGTACTTC
CSARDLSRSYEQYF
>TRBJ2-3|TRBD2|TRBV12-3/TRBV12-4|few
TGTGCCAGCATCAAGAGCGGGACCCCCACAGATACGCAGTATTTT
CASIKSGTPTDTQYF
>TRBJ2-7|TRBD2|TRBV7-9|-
TGTGCCAGCAGCCCAGGTTCGGGGCTAGCGGGAGAGATCACCTACGAGCAGTACTTC
CASSPGSGLAGEITYEQYF
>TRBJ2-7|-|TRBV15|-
TGTGCCACCAGCAGAGATTCGGCCACCGCCTACGAGCAGTACTTC
CATSRDSATAYEQYF
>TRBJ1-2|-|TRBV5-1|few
TGCGCCAGCAGCTACGACAACTATGGCTACACCTTC
CASSYDNYGYTF
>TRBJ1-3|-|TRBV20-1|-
TGCAGCGCATCTCCCCGGGGCTCCGGGAGAAGCTCTGGAAACACCATATATTTT
CSASPRGSGRSSGNTIYF
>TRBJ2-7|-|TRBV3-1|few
TGTGCCAGCAGCCAAGATGTGACAGTCTACGAGCAGTACTTC
CASSQDVTVYEQYF
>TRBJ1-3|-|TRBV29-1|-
TGCAGCGTTTGGATCACGGGCGGCACCATATATTTT
CSVWITGGTIYF
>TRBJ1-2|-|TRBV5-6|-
TGTGCCAGCAGCTTCAGGGGCGAGGGGTATGGCTACACCTTC
CASSFRGEGYGYTF
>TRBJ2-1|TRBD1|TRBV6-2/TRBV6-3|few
TGTGCCACTTTCGGACAGGGTTCCTACAATGAGCAGTTCTTC
CATFGQGSYNEQFF
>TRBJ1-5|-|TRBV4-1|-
TGCGCCAGCAGCCAAGGTTGGCCCGGGCGCAATCAGCCCCAGCATTTT
CASSQGWPGRNQPQHF
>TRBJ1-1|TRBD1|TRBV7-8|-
TGTGCCGGCAGCGGGAAACAGGGGATCGGAACTGAAGCTTTCTTT
CAGSGKQGIGTEAFF
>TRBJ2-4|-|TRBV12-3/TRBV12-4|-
TGTGCCAGCAGTTTGATAGGGACCTCCAAAAACATTCAGTACTTC
CASSLIGTSKNIQYF
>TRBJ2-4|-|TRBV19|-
TGTGCCAGTAGCCCGCGGGGAGGACTAGCCAAAAACATTCAGTACTTC
CASSPRGGLAKNIQYF
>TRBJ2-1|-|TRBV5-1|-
TGCGCCAGCAGCTTGGCGTCAGGGTACAATGAGCAGTTCTTC
CASSLASGYNEQFF
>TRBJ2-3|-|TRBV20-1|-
TGCAGTGTTTTCCCACGTACAGGGGAGGCAGATACGCAGTATTTT
CSVFPRTGEADTQYF
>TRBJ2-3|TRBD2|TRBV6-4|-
TGTGCCAGCAGTGACGTTTTCGGGGGGAGCACAGATACGCAGTATTTT
CASSDVFGGSTDTQYF
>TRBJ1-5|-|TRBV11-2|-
TGTGCCAGCAGCTTAGGGGGTGGCAGGGGAAACAATCAGCCCCAGCATTTT
CASSLGGGRGNNQPQHF
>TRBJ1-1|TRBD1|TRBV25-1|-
TGTGCCAGCAGTGCAGGGGACAGGCCCTACACTGAAGCTTTCTTT
CASSAGDRPYTEAFF
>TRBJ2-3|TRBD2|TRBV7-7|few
TGTGCCAGCAGCTTCGCCGGGACTAGTGCAGATACGCAGTATTTT
CASSFAGTSADTQYF
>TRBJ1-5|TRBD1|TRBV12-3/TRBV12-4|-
TGTGCCAGCAGTCCCGGGGACAGGGCATATAGCAATCAGCCCCAGCATTTT
CASSPGDRAYSNQPQHF
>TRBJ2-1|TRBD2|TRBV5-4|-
TGTGCCAGCAGCTCGGGACTAGCGGGTACAAACTACAATGAGCAGTTCTTC
CASSSGLAGTNYNEQFF
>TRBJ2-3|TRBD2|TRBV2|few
TGTGCCAGCAGTGAATCTAGCGGGAGGCGGACAGATACGCAGTATTTT
CASSESSGRRTDTQYF